A selection of T cell receptor beta chains follows, all from one sample in a study of shared clonotypes between healthy human individuals. The method was immunoSEQ multiplex PCR; TCRdb's version includes in-frame clones alone and lacks a portion of them. The data show about 2.4 million clones, around nine tenths seen once. The sequenced sample consisted of naive CD4+ T cells sorted from blood. The receptors come from a young man in good health. Both conserved end residues are part of each CDR3. Fields, in order: V gene, D gene, clone size, J gene, CDR3 protein, CDR3 DNA. The D gene is left open where the match is weak. Rows may omit the clone size; those that give it use once, few, many or a size class.

v_gene: TRBV5-5; d_gene: -; abundance: -; j_gene: TRBJ1-5; CDR3aa: CASSLSGARNQPQHF; CDR3nt: TGTGCCAGCAGCTTGTCGGGGGCCCGGAATCAGCCCCAGCATTTT
v_gene: TRBV19; d_gene: -; abundance: once; j_gene: TRBJ1-5; CDR3aa: CASSPASILAVNQPQHF; CDR3nt: TGTGCCAGTAGTCCTGCCTCGATTTTGGCGGTTAATCAGCCCCAGCATTTT
v_gene: TRBV6-6; d_gene: TRBD1; abundance: -; j_gene: TRBJ2-7; CDR3aa: CASSYDGTGAYEQYF; CDR3nt: TGTGCCAGCAGTTACGATGGGACAGGCGCCTACGAGCAGTACTTC
v_gene: TRBV29-1; d_gene: -; abundance: -; j_gene: TRBJ1-5; CDR3aa: CSGSYGGNQPQHF; CDR3nt: TGCAGCGGCAGTTATGGAGGCAATCAGCCCCAGCATTTT
v_gene: TRBV6-1; d_gene: -; abundance: -; j_gene: TRBJ2-7; CDR3aa: CASAAGTYEQYF; CDR3nt: TGTGCCAGCGCGGCAGGTACTTACGAGCAGTACTTC
v_gene: TRBV6-1; d_gene: -; abundance: -; j_gene: TRBJ2-5; CDR3aa: CASSDPGRTVLETQYF; CDR3nt: TGTGCCAGCAGTGATCCAGGTCGGACAGTACTCGAGACCCAGTACTTC
v_gene: TRBV6-1; d_gene: TRBD1; abundance: -; j_gene: TRBJ1-5; CDR3aa: CASSLQGGNQPQHF; CDR3nt: TGTGCCAGCAGTTTACAGGGGGGTAATCAGCCCCAGCATTTT
v_gene: TRBV6-5; d_gene: -; abundance: few; j_gene: TRBJ1-5; CDR3aa: CASSYSKSQPQHF; CDR3nt: TGTGCCAGCAGTTACTCGAAAAGCCAGCCCCAGCATTTT
v_gene: TRBV30; d_gene: -; abundance: -; j_gene: TRBJ2-7; CDR3aa: CAWGSFRDTTYEQYF; CDR3nt: TGTGCCTGGGGATCCTTCCGGGACACCACCTACGAGCAGTACTTC
v_gene: TRBV27; d_gene: -; abundance: -; j_gene: TRBJ1-5; CDR3aa: CASSKQGYQPQHF; CDR3nt: TGTGCCAGCAGTAAACAGGGCTATCAGCCCCAGCATTTT
v_gene: TRBV11-2; d_gene: -; abundance: -; j_gene: TRBJ2-7; CDR3aa: CASSSQGLEQYF; CDR3nt: TGTGCCAGCAGCTCACAGGGTCTCGAGCAGTACTTC
v_gene: TRBV6-1; d_gene: TRBD1; abundance: -; j_gene: TRBJ1-2; CDR3aa: CASRLDRGLSYGYTF; CDR3nt: TGTGCCAGCAGGCTGGACAGGGGATTAAGCTATGGCTACACCTTC
v_gene: TRBV7-2; d_gene: -; abundance: -; j_gene: TRBJ1-4; CDR3aa: CASSFQGPIGKLFF; CDR3nt: TGTGCCAGCAGCTTTCAGGGGCCAATCGGGAAACTGTTTTTT
v_gene: TRBV9; d_gene: -; abundance: -; j_gene: TRBJ2-1; CDR3aa: CASSPQGLTYNEQFF; CDR3nt: TGTGCCAGCAGCCCCCAGGGACTTACTTACAATGAGCAGTTCTTC
v_gene: TRBV5-1; d_gene: -; abundance: -; j_gene: TRBJ2-3; CDR3aa: CASSLQGGAPGTQYF; CDR3nt: TGCGCCAGCAGCTTGCAGGGGGGGGCCCCAGGCACGCAGTATTTT
v_gene: TRBV4-1; d_gene: -; abundance: -; j_gene: TRBJ1-4; CDR3aa: CASSQEGFPRPTNEKLFF; CDR3nt: TGCGCCAGCAGCCAAGAGGGGTTCCCCCGCCCAACTAATGAAAAACTGTTTTTT
v_gene: TRBV10-2; d_gene: -; abundance: -; j_gene: TRBJ1-2; CDR3aa: CASRPGIRVHSLYGYTF; CDR3nt: TGCGCCAGCAGGCCAGGCATAAGGGTCCATTCACTCTATGGCTACACCTTC
v_gene: TRBV27; d_gene: TRBD2; abundance: -; j_gene: TRBJ2-3; CDR3aa: CASSPSGRFEGTQYF; CDR3nt: TGTGCCAGCAGTCCTAGCGGGAGATTTGAGGGTACGCAGTATTTT
v_gene: TRBV30; d_gene: TRBD1; abundance: once; j_gene: TRBJ1-2; CDR3aa: CALTGTGGRGYTF; CDR3nt: TGTGCCTTAACCGGGACAGGGGGTCGCGGCTACACCTTC
v_gene: TRBV27; d_gene: -; abundance: -; j_gene: TRBJ1-1; CDR3aa: CASSHPGRVAEAFF; CDR3nt: TGTGCCAGCAGTCACCCCGGACGGGTGGCTGAAGCTTTCTTT
v_gene: TRBV7-2; d_gene: -; abundance: once; j_gene: TRBJ1-5; CDR3aa: CASSPRSGPNQPQHF; CDR3nt: TGTGCCAGCAGCCCTCGATCCGGGCCTAATCAGCCCCAGCATTTT
v_gene: TRBV6-1; d_gene: -; abundance: -; j_gene: TRBJ1-2; CDR3aa: CASSEVGGAHFGYTF; CDR3nt: TGTGCCAGCAGTGAAGTAGGAGGGGCGCACTTTGGCTACACCTTC
v_gene: TRBV7-3; d_gene: TRBD1; abundance: -; j_gene: TRBJ1-3; CDR3aa: CASSLDRGTGNTIYF; CDR3nt: TGTGCCAGCAGCCTGGACAGGGGAACTGGAAACACCATATATTTT
v_gene: TRBV30; d_gene: -; abundance: -; j_gene: TRBJ1-1; CDR3aa: CAWSVRVNTEAFF; CDR3nt: TGTGCCTGGAGTGTAAGAGTGAACACTGAAGCTTTCTTT
v_gene: TRBV9; d_gene: -; abundance: -; j_gene: TRBJ1-5; CDR3aa: CASSLGGSQPQHF; CDR3nt: TGTGCCAGCAGCCTCGGGGGTTCTCAGCCCCAGCATTTT
v_gene: TRBV18; d_gene: -; abundance: -; j_gene: TRBJ1-5; CDR3aa: CASSPVQGPNQPQHF; CDR3nt: TGTGCCAGCTCACCGGTCCAGGGCCCCAATCAGCCCCAGCATTTT
v_gene: TRBV6-1; d_gene: TRBD1; abundance: -; j_gene: TRBJ2-3; CDR3aa: CASKKQGDRTDTQYF; CDR3nt: TGTGCCAGCAAAAAACAGGGGGACCGCACAGATACGCAGTATTTT
v_gene: TRBV5-1; d_gene: TRBD1; abundance: -; j_gene: TRBJ2-2; CDR3aa: CASSLRDRANTGELFF; CDR3nt: TGCGCCAGCAGCCTGAGGGACAGGGCGAACACCGGGGAGCTGTTTTTT
v_gene: TRBV10-3; d_gene: -; abundance: -; j_gene: TRBJ1-1; CDR3aa: CAIRGSENTEAFF; CDR3nt: TGTGCCATCCGGGGATCTGAGAACACTGAAGCTTTCTTT
v_gene: TRBV5-8; d_gene: -; abundance: -; j_gene: TRBJ1-5; CDR3aa: CASVSPGGGNQPQHF; CDR3nt: TGTGCCAGCGTATCCCCGGGGGGAGGCAATCAGCCCCAGCATTTT
v_gene: TRBV5-6; d_gene: TRBD2; abundance: -; j_gene: TRBJ2-5; CDR3aa: CASSFAGTTIETQYF; CDR3nt: TGTGCCAGCAGCTTTGCAGGGACTACAATCGAGACCCAGTACTTC
v_gene: TRBV5-1; d_gene: -; abundance: -; j_gene: TRBJ2-3; CDR3aa: CASSLEGIRTDTQYF; CDR3nt: TGCGCCAGCAGCTTGGAAGGGATAAGGACAGATACGCAGTATTTT
v_gene: TRBV5-6; d_gene: -; abundance: -; j_gene: TRBJ2-2; CDR3aa: CASSLVSGATGELFF; CDR3nt: TGTGCCAGCAGCTTGGTTTCTGGGGCCACCGGAGAGCTGTTTTTT
v_gene: TRBV18; d_gene: -; abundance: once; j_gene: TRBJ2-1; CDR3aa: CASSPPRDSGEQFF; CDR3nt: TGTGCCAGCTCACCACCGCGGGATTCGGGAGAGCAGTTCTTC
v_gene: TRBV27; d_gene: -; abundance: -; j_gene: TRBJ2-5; CDR3aa: CASRPRQGETQYF; CDR3nt: TGTGCCAGCAGACCCCGGCAGGGGGAGACCCAGTACTTC
v_gene: TRBV11-3; d_gene: -; abundance: once; j_gene: TRBJ2-7; CDR3aa: CASSLESILPHEQYF; CDR3nt: TGTGCCAGCAGCTTAGAATCTATATTACCCCACGAGCAGTACTTC